The 22 T cell receptor beta chains below all came from one sample that was sequenced in a study of blood T cell repertoires in COVID-19. This table comes from immunoSEQ multiplex PCR, and its TCRdb copy is limited to in-frame clones, with some not included. Among fewer than 250,000 clones listed, 83% were seen once. Sequencing used peripheral blood. The receptors were gathered from a woman aged 40 to 50 with active or convalescent COVID-19.

V and J are TRBV2 and TRBJ1-5, with 7 bases lining up with TRBD1. Trimming removed 11 bases from V and 5 bases from J; junction bases left unmatched: 9. Germline lookup yields CDR1 SNHLY and CDR2 FYNNEI. The CDR3 loop spans 13 amino acids. The CDR3 region has the DNA TGTGCCGCACAGCAGGGGGGCCATCAGCCCCAGCATTTT. It codes for CAAQQGGHQPQHF.

The chain employs TRBV29-1 and TRBJ2-1, with 11 bases lining up with TRBD2. V lost 4 bases and J lost 9; bases outside the gene matches: 8. Germline V gene lookup returns CDR1 SQVTM and CDR2 ANQGSEA. The CDR3 totals 14 residues. CDR3 nucleotides: TGCAGCGTTGGAGTAGCGGGGGGGCCCGGTGAGCAGTTCTTC. Amino acids: CSVGVAGGPGEQFF.

The chain recombines TRBV9 with TRBJ1-4; TRBD1 aligns across 11 bases. The V segment lost 0 bases and the J segment 7 bases; nucleotides outside the gene matches: 2. The CDR3 length is 15 residues. Germline V gene sequence: CDR1 SGDLS, CDR2 YYNGEE. The CDR3 sequence: CASSVGGTGGEKLFF. CDR3 coding DNA: TGTGCCAGCAGCGTAGGGGGGACAGGGGGTGAAAAACTGTTTTTT. Full variable domain (missing parts from reference TRBV9 and TRBJ1-4): DSGVTQTPKHLITATGQRVTLRCSPRSGDLSVYWYQQSLDQGLQFLIQYYNGEERAKGNILERFSAQQFPDLHSELNLSSLELGDSALYFCASSVGGTGGEKLFFGSGTQLSVL.

The chain uses TRBV14 and TRBJ2-7; possibly TRBD2 for D (6 bases). The V gene lost 1 base and the J gene lost 2 bases, with 12 bases spanning the gap. CDR1 and CDR2 from the germline V gene are SGHDN and FVKESK. The CDR3 is 15 amino acids. CDR3 bases: TGTGCCAGCAGCCAAGTATTCGGGGGTGCCTACGAGCAGTACTTC. Residues: CASSQVFGGAYEQYF.

This clone was detected a few times. The chain uses TRBV5-1 and TRBJ2-3, with 9 positions matching TRBD2. The V gene end was trimmed by 2 bases and the J gene end by 1 base; junction bases not matched to a gene: 5. The CDR3 is 16 residues long. Germline CDR1 reads SGHRS; CDR2 reads YFSETQ. CDR3 loop: CASSFSGSGGTDTQYF. The CDR3 DNA reads as TGCGCCAGCAGCTTTAGCGGGAGCGGGGGCACAGATACGCAGTATTTT.

The genes are TRBV14 and TRBJ2-7; D is ambiguous. The ends were cut back, 0 bases at V and 0 bases at J, with 9 bases in the middle. Germline V CDR1 and CDR2: SGHDN, FVKESK. The CDR3 extends over 15 amino acids. CDR3 protein: CASSQELYSSYEQYF. The CDR3 DNA sequence: TGTGCCAGCAGCCAAGAACTGTACAGCTCCTACGAGCAGTACTTC.

The gene calls are TRBV7-8 and TRBJ2-2, with D perhaps matching TRBD2 (8 bases). The CDR3 extends over 24 amino acids. V was clipped by 5 bases and J by 2 bases, with 39 bases between them. Germline assignment: CDR1 SGHVS and CDR2 FQNEAQ. The CDR3 loop reads CASSRKPPTGSWGGGKGNTGELFF. CDR3 coding DNA: TGTGCCAGCAGCCGAAAGCCCCCGACAGGGTCCTGGGGCGGGGGGAAAGGAAACACCGGGGAGCTGTTTTTT.

This rearrangement joins TRBV6-1 to TRBJ2-3; 16 bases line up with TRBD2. The germline V gene has CDR1 MNHNS and CDR2 SASEGT. J gave up 1 base and V 4 bases, and 5 bases lay outside the gene matches. The CDR3 has 18 residues. Here the CDR3 reads CASSGGLAGGPRTDTQYF. The CDR3 DNA follows: TGTGCCAGCAGTGGGGGACTAGCGGGGGGGCCCCGCACAGATACGCAGTATTTT.

The chain employs TRBV28 and TRBJ2-3; perhaps TRBD2 as D (5 bases). From germline, CDR1 is MDHEN and CDR2 SYDVKM. Deletions cut 3 bases from V and 0 bases from J, with 10 bases between. The CDR3 is 15 amino acids. The CDR3 bases are TGTGCCAGCAGTTTTGGGAGTTCTAGCACAGATACGCAGTATTTT. Protein product: CASSFGSSSTDTQYF.

V gene TRBV2 combines with J gene TRBJ2-3, with 10 bases that match TRBD1. V lost 6 bases, J lost 8 bases, and 11 bases stayed unmatched. This CDR3 is 15 amino acids long. Germline CDR1 and CDR2: SNHLY and FYNNEI. The CDR3, as DNA: TGTGCCAGCAGAGAACCGGGACAGGGGCGGGTTACGCAGTATTTT. Its translation: CASREPGQGRVTQYF.

The rearrangement joins TRBV7-9 to TRBJ2-3, with D unclear. This CDR3 comprises 15 residues. From germline, CDR1 is SEHNR and CDR2 FQNEAQ (reference sequence). V gave up 1 base and J gave up 2 bases, with 10 bases separating them. The chain's CDR3 is CASSLGGADTDTQYF. In DNA, the CDR3 is TGTGCCAGCAGCTTAGGCGGAGCAGACACAGATACGCAGTATTTT.

The chain links TRBV18 to TRBJ2-3; possible D gene TRBD2, 6 bases. V lost 2 bases, J lost 0 bases, and 18 bases lay in between. The CDR3 extends over 18 amino acids. In germline, CDR1 is KGHSH, CDR2 LQKENI. This chain's CDR3 is CASSPLRDLAFSTDTQYF. CDR3 in DNA: TGTGCCAGCTCACCATTAAGGGATCTAGCGTTTAGCACAGATACGCAGTATTTT.

This clone was counted once. The chain carries TRBV7-8 and TRBJ2-3; TRBD1 might be the D (5 bases). The CDR3 totals 14 residues. The germline V gene has CDR1 SGHVS and CDR2 FQNEAQ. Trimming took 5 bases from V and 4 from J, leaving 13 bases between them. CDR3 loop: CASSIPGFPDTQYF. In DNA, the CDR3 is TGTGCCAGCAGCATCCCAGGGTTTCCAGATACGCAGTATTTT.

The chain uses TRBV6-1 and TRBJ1-5; no clear D. This CDR3 comprises 14 residues. The germline gives CDR1 MNHNS, CDR2 SASEGT. Between the trimmed V and J ends, which lost 1 base and 7 bases, there was a span of 11 bases. CDR3 in amino acids: CASSEVSGGQPQHF. The CDR3 DNA reads TGTGCCAGCAGTGAAGTAAGCGGTGGACAGCCCCAGCATTTT.

The J gene is TRBJ2-1, the V gene TRBV24-1; 8 nucleotides match TRBD1. Germline lookup yields CDR1 KGHDR and CDR2 SFDVKD. With V trimmed by 5 bases and J by 7 bases, 9 bases remained unmatched. The CDR3 is made up of 15 amino acids. The CDR3 reads CATSGSAGQENEQFF. CDR3 coding DNA: TGTGCCACCAGTGGGTCGGCGGGACAGGAGAATGAGCAGTTCTTC.

The V gene is TRBV12-5, the J gene TRBJ1-2, with D maybe TRBD1 (6 bases). The length of the CDR3 is 15 residues. CDR1 is LGHNT and CDR2 is FRNRAP in the germline V gene. Deletions cut 3 bases from V and 2 bases from J, with 13 bases between. The CDR3 is CASGLNRERNYGYTF. The CDR3 DNA reads as TGTGCTAGTGGTTTAAACAGGGAGCGGAACTATGGCTACACCTTC.

The chain has TRBV4-2 and TRBJ1-4; no firm D call. Germline V gives CDR1 LGHNA, CDR2 YNFKEQ. The CDR3 consists of 14 residues. Trimming left V 3 bases short and J 4 bases short, with 9 bases between. The CDR3 DNA reads as TGTGCCAGCAGCCAGGCGACTGGTAATGAAAAACTGTTTTTT. It is translated as CASSQATGNEKLFF.

The chain combines TRBV19 with TRBJ1-6, with 7 bases matching TRBD1. The CDR3 contains 13 residues. The V gene's germline CDR1 is LNHDA and CDR2 SQIVND (reference sequence). Trimming took 8 bases from V and 6 from J; bases not matched to a gene: 4. DNA of the CDR3: TGTGCCAGTCGGACAGGCCCTAATTCACCCCTCCACTTT. It specifies CASRTGPNSPLHF.

The J gene is TRBJ1-3, the V gene TRBV9; D ambiguous. Germline V lookup: CDR1 SGDLS, CDR2 YYNGEE. The CDR3 is 15 amino acids. Deletions cut 3 bases from V and 2 bases from J, with 12 bases between. The DNA of the CDR3 is TGTGCCAGCAGCGAATCTACAGCCGCTGGAAACACCATATATTTT. Protein sequence: CASSESTAAGNTIYF. Full variable domain (rest looked up from reference TRBV9 and TRBJ1-3): DSGVTQTPKHLITATGQRVTLRCSPRSGDLSVYWYQQSLDQGLQFLIQYYNGEERAKGNILERFSAQQFPDLHSELNLSSLELGDSALYFCASSESTAAGNTIYFGEGSWLTVV.

The chain has TRBV5-3 and TRBJ1-4; no reliable D call. TRBV5-3 is annotated as an ORF whose role is uncertain. Trimming shortened V by 0 bases and J by 5 bases, and 11 bases separated the two germline ends. This CDR3 contains 15 residues. The CDR3 spells CARSLDVYGNEKLFF. The CDR3 DNA reads as TGTGCCAGAAGCTTGGATGTGTACGGGAATGAAAAACTGTTTTTT.

Worth noting for this clone: The junction differs from germline at one of its ends, possibly a read error. The chain employs TRBV24-1 and TRBJ2-7; 9 positions match TRBD1. The CDR3 extends over 11 amino acids. Germline lookup yields CDR1 KGHDR and CDR2 SFDVKD. The CDR3 DNA reads as TGTGCCACCAGTGACCTGGACAGGGGTCTCTTC. Translation: CATSDLDRGLF.

The rearrangement joins TRBV19 to TRBJ1-3; D uncertain. V lost 4 bases and J lost 0, with 7 bases in between. CDR3 length: 14 residues. Germline V gives CDR1 LNHDA, CDR2 SQIVND (reference sequence). The CDR3 reads CASSKVDSGNTIYF. CDR3 sequence (DNA): TGTGCCAGTAGTAAAGTAGACTCTGGAAACACCATATATTTT.